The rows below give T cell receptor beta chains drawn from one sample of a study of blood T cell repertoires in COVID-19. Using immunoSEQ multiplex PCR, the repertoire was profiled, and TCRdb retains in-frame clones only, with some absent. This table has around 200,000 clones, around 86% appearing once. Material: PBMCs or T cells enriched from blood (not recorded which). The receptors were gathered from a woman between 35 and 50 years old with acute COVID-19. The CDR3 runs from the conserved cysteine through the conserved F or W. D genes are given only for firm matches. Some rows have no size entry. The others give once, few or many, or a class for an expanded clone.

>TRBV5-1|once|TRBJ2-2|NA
CASSPAGNTGELFF
TGCGCCAGCAGCCCAGCGGGGAACACCGGGGAGCTGTTTTTT
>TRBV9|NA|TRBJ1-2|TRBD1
CASSVALGQGIDGYTF
TGTGCCAGCAGCGTAGCTTTAGGACAGGGGATCGATGGCTACACCTTC
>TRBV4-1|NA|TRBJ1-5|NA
CASSQPMSQPQHF
TGCGCCAGCAGCCAGCCCATGAGCCAGCCCCAGCATTTT
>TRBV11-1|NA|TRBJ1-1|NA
CASSLPRQSTEAFF
TGTGCCAGCAGCTTACCACGACAGAGCACTGAAGCTTTCTTT
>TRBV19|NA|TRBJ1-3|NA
CASRRSIGNTIYF
TGTGCCAGTAGGAGATCCATTGGAAACACCATATATTTT
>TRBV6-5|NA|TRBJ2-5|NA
CASSLVGGETQYF
TGTGCCAGCAGCCTAGTGGGTGGCGAGACCCAGTACTTC
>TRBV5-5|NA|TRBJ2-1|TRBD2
CASSFSGGASYNEQFF
TGTGCCAGCAGCTTTAGCGGGGGGGCCTCCTACAATGAGCAGTTCTTC
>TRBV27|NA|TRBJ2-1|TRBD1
CASRVGQGSYNEQFF
TGTGCCAGCAGGGTGGGACAGGGGTCCTACAATGAGCAGTTCTTC
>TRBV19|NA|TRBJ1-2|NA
CASSDQGRLNYGYTF
TGTGCCAGTAGTGACCAGGGGCGACTTAACTATGGCTACACCTTC
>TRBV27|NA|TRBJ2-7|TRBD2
CASSGLAGGLYEQYF
TGTGCCAGCAGTGGTCTAGCGGGGGGGCTATACGAGCAGTACTTC
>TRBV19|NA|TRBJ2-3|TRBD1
CASSLRQGRTDTQYF
TGTGCCAGTAGTCTTAGACAGGGCCGCACAGATACGCAGTATTTT
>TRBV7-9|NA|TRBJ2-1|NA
CASSLVEQLYYNEQFF
TGTGCCAGCAGCTTAGTGGAGCAACTCTACTACAATGAGCAGTTCTTC
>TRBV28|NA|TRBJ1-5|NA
CASRITGFVQPQHF
TGTGCCAGCAGGATAACAGGGTTCGTTCAGCCCCAGCATTTT
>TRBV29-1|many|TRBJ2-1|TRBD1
CSVHLSGQGAGREQFF
TGCAGCGTTCATCTTTCGGGACAGGGGGCTGGGCGGGAGCAGTTCTTC
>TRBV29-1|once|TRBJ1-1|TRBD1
CSVLAGGNTEAFF
TGCAGCGTTCTGGCAGGGGGGAACACTGAAGCTTTCTTT
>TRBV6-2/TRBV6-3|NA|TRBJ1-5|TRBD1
CASSYKQGAGYNQPQHF
TGTGCCAGCAGTTACAAACAGGGGGCGGGTTACAATCAGCCCCAGCATTTT
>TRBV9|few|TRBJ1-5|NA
CASSAAGDQPQHF
TGTGCCAGCAGCGCAGCAGGGGATCAGCCCCAGCATTTT
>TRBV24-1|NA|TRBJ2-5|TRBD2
CATSDERGETQYF
TGTGCCACCAGTGATGAGCGGGGGGAGACCCAGTACTTC
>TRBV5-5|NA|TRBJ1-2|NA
CASSRQVGYGYTF
TGTGCCAGCAGTCGACAAGTCGGCTATGGCTACACCTTC
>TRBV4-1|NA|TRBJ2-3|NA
CASSQDFSPFPHSSTDTQYF
TGCGCCAGCAGCCAAGACTTTTCGCCCTTCCCGCACTCCAGCACAGATACGCAGTATTTT
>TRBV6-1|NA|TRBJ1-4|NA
CASSEYLQRSDEKLFF
TGTGCCAGCAGTGAATACCTACAGCGGTCGGATGAAAAACTGTTTTTT
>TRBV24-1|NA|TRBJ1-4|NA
CATSERRPTNEKLFF
TGTGCCACCAGTGAGAGGAGGCCAACTAATGAAAAACTGTTTTTT
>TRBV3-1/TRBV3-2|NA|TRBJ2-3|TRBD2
CASSQGLAGDTQYF
TGTGCCAGCAGCCAGGGGCTAGCGGGAGATACGCAGTATTTT
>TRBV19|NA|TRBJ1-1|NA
CASSIVRDTEAFF
TGTGCCAGTAGTATAGTACGGGACACTGAAGCTTTCTTT
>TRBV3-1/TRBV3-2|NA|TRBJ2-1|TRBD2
CASSHPLAGDNEQFF
TGTGCCAGCAGCCATCCGCTAGCGGGGGACAATGAGCAGTTCTTC
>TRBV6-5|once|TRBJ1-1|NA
CASSYEGRTEAFF
TGTGCCAGCAGTTACGAAGGGAGGACTGAAGCTTTCTTT
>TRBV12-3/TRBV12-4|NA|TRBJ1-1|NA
CASSLGHITKAFF
TGTGCCAGCAGTTTGGGACACATCACGAAAGCTTTCTTT
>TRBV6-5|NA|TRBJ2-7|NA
CASSYSGGSYEQYF
TGTGCCAGCAGTTACTCGGGGGGCTCCTACGAGCAGTACTTC
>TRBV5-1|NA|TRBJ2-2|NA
CASSLAPQGSFTGELFF
TGCGCCAGCAGCTTGGCCCCCCAAGGGAGTTTTACCGGGGAGCTGTTTTTT
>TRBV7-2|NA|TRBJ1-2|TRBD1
CASSPTAGGRSYTF
TGTGCCAGCAGCCCTACCGCAGGGGGCCGAAGCTACACCTTC
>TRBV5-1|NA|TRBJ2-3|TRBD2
CASSLIAGADTQYF
TGCGCCAGCAGCTTAATTGCGGGGGCAGATACGCAGTATTTT
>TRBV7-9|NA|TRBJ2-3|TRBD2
CASTKPRLAGAGDAPDTQYF
TGTGCCAGCACCAAGCCCCGCTTAGCGGGGGCCGGAGATGCCCCAGATACGCAGTATTTT
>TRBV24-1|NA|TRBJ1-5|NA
CATATGGGAGNQPQHF
TGTGCCACCGCAACGGGGGGGGGCGCGGGCAATCAGCCCCAGCATTTT
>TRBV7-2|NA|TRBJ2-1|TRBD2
CASSLSGGAVVLQFF
TGTGCCAGCAGCTTGAGCGGGGGGGCCGTGGTGTTGCAGTTCTTC
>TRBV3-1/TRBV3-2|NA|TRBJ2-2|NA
CASSQSGSNTGELFF
TGTGCCAGCAGCCAGTCCGGGAGCAACACCGGGGAGCTGTTTTTT
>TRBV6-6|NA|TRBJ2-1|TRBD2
CASGAGGLGEQFF
TGTGCCAGCGGAGCGGGGGGGCTGGGGGAGCAGTTCTTC
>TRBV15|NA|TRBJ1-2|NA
CATSRDRGGNYGYTF
TGTGCCACCAGCAGAGATCGGGGGGGAAACTATGGCTACACCTTC
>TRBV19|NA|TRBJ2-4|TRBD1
CASSNRGRRNIQYF
TGTGCCAGTAGTAACAGGGGGCGCAGAAACATTCAGTACTTC
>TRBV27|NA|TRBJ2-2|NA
CASSDRIRLFF
TGTGCCAGCAGTGACAGAATTCGGCTGTTTTTT
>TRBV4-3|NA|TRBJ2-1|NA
CASSQTSRPSGEQFF
TGCGCCAGCAGCCAGACTTCCAGACCGAGCGGTGAGCAGTTCTTC
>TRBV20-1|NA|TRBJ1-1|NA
CSVMNTEAFF
TGCAGTGTCATGAACACTGAAGCTTTCTTT
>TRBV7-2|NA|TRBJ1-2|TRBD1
CASTLGTGLTGGYTF
TGTGCCAGCACCCTGGGGACAGGGCTCACGGGGGGCTACACCTTC
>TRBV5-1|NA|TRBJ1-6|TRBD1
CASSFRGTPLHF
TGCGCCAGCAGCTTCAGGGGGACACCCCTCCACTTT
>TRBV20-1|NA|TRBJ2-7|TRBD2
CSASRTSGYSYEQYF
TGCAGTGCTAGTAGGACTAGCGGCTACTCCTACGAGCAGTACTTC
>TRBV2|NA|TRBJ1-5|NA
CASSDGGRSNQPQHF
TGTGCCAGCAGTGACGGGGGGCGAAGCAATCAGCCCCAGCATTTT